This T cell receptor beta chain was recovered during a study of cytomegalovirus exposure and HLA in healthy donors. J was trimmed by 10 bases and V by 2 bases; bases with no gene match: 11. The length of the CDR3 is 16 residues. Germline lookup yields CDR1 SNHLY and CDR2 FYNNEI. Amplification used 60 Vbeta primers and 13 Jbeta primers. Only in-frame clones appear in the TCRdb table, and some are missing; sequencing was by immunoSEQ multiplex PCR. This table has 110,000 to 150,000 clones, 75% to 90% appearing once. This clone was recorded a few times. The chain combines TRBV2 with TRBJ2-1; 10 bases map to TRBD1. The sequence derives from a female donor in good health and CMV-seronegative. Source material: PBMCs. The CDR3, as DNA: TGTGCCAGCAGTGAACTTAGGGACAGGGGACGATTCGAGCAGTTCTTC. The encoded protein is CASSELRDRGRFEQFF.